These 23 T cell receptor beta chains were sequenced from one sample in a study of OX40 agonist ivuxolimab in advanced cancers. Here immunoSEQ multiplex PCR was the method, and the copy in TCRdb shows in-frame clones only, minus some. The sample records 80,000 to 100,000 clones, 87% being singletons. The material sequenced was CD4+ or CD8+ T cells sorted from blood, taken in a trial of the OX40 agonist ivuxolimab. The receptors were gathered from an adult with an advanced solid tumor such as melanoma, head and neck, liver or kidney cancer.

The J gene is TRBJ2-3, the V gene TRBV5-5; D gene unclear. The CDR3 length is 11 residues. Germline V gene data show CDR1 as SGHKS and CDR2 as YYEKEE (reference sequence). Between the trimmed V and J ends, which lost 2 bases and 4 bases, there was a span of 2 bases. CDR3 coding DNA: TGTGCCAGCAGCTTTCCAGATACGCAGTATTTT. Its protein is CASSFPDTQYF. The full variable domain, its missing parts supplied by reference TRBV5-5 and TRBJ2-3, is DAGVTQSPTHLIKTRGQQVTLRCSPISGHKSVSWYQQVLGQGPQFIFQYYEKEERGRGNFPDRFSARQFPNYSSELNVNALLLGDSALYLCASSFPDTQYFGPGTRLTVL.

The chain combines TRBV15 with TRBJ1-4; the D is unclear. This CDR3 spans 12 amino acids. The V gene lost 5 bases and the J gene lost 6 bases, with 7 bases spanning the gap. Germline V gives CDR1 LNHNV, CDR2 YYDKDF (reference sequence). CDR3 sequence: CATSGPDEKLFF. The DNA for the CDR3 is TGTGCCACCAGCGGTCCCGATGAAAAACTGTTTTTT.

V and J are TRBV10-2 and TRBJ1-5; perhaps TRBD1 as D (5 bases). V was shortened by 0 bases and J by 3 bases, with 9 bases between the two germline ends. The CDR3 runs to 15 residues. Germline assignment: CDR1 WSHSY and CDR2 SAAADI. The CDR3 nucleotides are TGCGCCAGCAGTGAGTCAGGGGCCAACAATCAGCCCCAGCATTTT. Protein sequence: CASSESGANNQPQHF.

The V call is TRBV7-8, the J call TRBJ2-1; TRBD2 is a possible D gene (7 bases). Trimming removed 7 bases at V and 6 bases at J, with 19 bases between. The CDR3 contains 15 residues. The V gene's germline CDR1 is SGHVS and CDR2 FQNEAQ. This CDR3 reads CASIPRRGGPNEQFF. The CDR3 DNA sequence: TGTGCCAGCATCCCGCGGAGGGGGGGTCCCAATGAGCAGTTCTTC. The full variable domain, in which reference TRBV7-8 and TRBJ2-1 provide the parts outside the CDR3, is GAGVSQSPRYKVAKRGQDVALRCDPISGHVSLFWYQQALGQGPEFLTYFQNEAQLDKSGLPSDRFFAERPEGSVSTLKIQRTQQEDSAVYLCASIPRRGGPNEQFFGPGTRLTVL.

The CDR3 DNA follows: TGTGCCAGTAGTAGCAGGGGGTATCAGCCCCAGCATTTT. The encoded protein is CASSSRGYQPQHF. The chain has TRBV19 and TRBJ1-5; 7 nucleotides agree with TRBD1. J lost 5 bases, V lost 4 bases, and 2 bases had no gene match. The CDR3 length is 13 residues. CDR1 is LNHDA, CDR2 SQIVND, per germline (reference sequence).

This chain connects TRBV19 to TRBJ2-7; a weak D match, TRBD1 (5 bases). Trimming pared 3 bases from V and 2 bases from J, leaving 8 bases between. The CDR3 is 13 amino acids. Germline V gene sequence: CDR1 LNHDA, CDR2 SQIVND (reference sequence). CDR3: CASSIRVPYEQYF. In nucleotides, the CDR3 is TGTGCCAGTAGTATCAGGGTTCCCTACGAGCAGTACTTC.

This chain connects TRBV7-2 to TRBJ2-2, with TRBD2 matching 7 bases. Germline V gene sequence: CDR1 SGHTA, CDR2 FQGNSA. The CDR3 consists of 17 residues. The trim removed 2 bases at V and 4 bases at J, leaving 10 bases unmatched. The CDR3 is CASSLQRAGGGTGELFF. The DNA for the CDR3 is TGTGCCAGCAGCTTACAGAGGGCGGGCGGGGGCACCGGGGAGCTGTTTTTT.

The J gene is TRBJ2-2, the V gene TRBV10-3; D is unresolved. CDR3 size: 14 residues. The V end was cut by 2 bases, the J end by 3 bases, with 7 bases between. CDR1 is ENHRY and CDR2 is SYGVKD in the germline V gene. As DNA, the CDR3 is TGTGCCATCAGTGAGGGGCAGCACACCGGGGAGCTGTTTTTT. It is translated as CAISEGQHTGELFF.

V usage is TRBV5-1 and J usage is TRBJ1-3, with a tentative D call TRBD1 (5 bases). Germline lookup yields CDR1 SGHRS and CDR2 YFSETQ. CDR3 length: 15 residues. The ends were cut back, 4 bases at V and 2 bases at J, with 13 bases in the middle. DNA for the CDR3: TGCGCCAGCAGCCGTGGGGAACAGGCTGGAAACACCATATATTTT. It specifies CASSRGEQAGNTIYF.

The rearrangement uses TRBV13 and TRBJ2-7; TRBD1 matches at 9 bases. V shed 4 bases, J shed 2 bases, and the junction held 3 bases outside the gene matches. Germline V CDR1 and CDR2: PRHDT, FYEKMQ (reference sequence). The CDR3 is 14 residues long. CDR3: CASSWDREAYEQYF. DNA of the CDR3: TGTGCCAGCAGCTGGGACAGGGAAGCCTACGAGCAGTACTTC.

The chain combines TRBV13 with TRBJ2-5; D call uncertain. The J call may be mistaken, given a closer DNA end match to TRBJ2-7. The V gene's germline CDR1 is PRHDT and CDR2 FYEKMQ (reference sequence). This CDR3 comprises 16 residues. CDR3 in amino acids: CASSSIDGQRVYEQYF. The CDR3, as DNA: TGTGCCAGCAGCTCCATTGACGGGCAGAGAGTCTACGAGCAGTACTTC.

The chain uses TRBV19 and TRBJ2-2, with D maybe TRBD1 (5 bases). Trimming removed 4 bases at V and 5 bases at J, with 14 bases between. This CDR3 comprises 15 residues. Germline CDR1 LNHDA, CDR2 SQIVND (reference sequence). This CDR3 reads CASSKEPGLTGELFF. Here the CDR3 DNA reads TGTGCCAGTAGTAAGGAGCCAGGGCTTACCGGGGAGCTGTTTTTT.

The chain recombines TRBV5-4 with TRBJ2-5; D unclear. The J call may be incorrect, as the DNA end agrees better with TRBJ2-7. CDR3 length: 13 residues. Germline-derived CDR1 and CDR2 are SGHNT and YYREEE (reference sequence). As DNA, the CDR3 is TGTGCCAGCAGCTTGGCCAACCTCATCGAGCAGTACTTC. Residues: CASSLANLIEQYF.

The CDR3 region has the DNA TGTGCCAGCAGCGTAGATCGGGCGGATGAGCAGTTCTTC. Protein product: CASSVDRADEQFF. This rearrangement joins TRBV9 to TRBJ2-1; D ambiguous. The V gene's germline CDR1 is SGDLS and CDR2 YYNGEE. CDR3 length: 13 amino acids. V was cut by 0 bases and J by 8 bases, with 9 bases left in between.

The V call is TRBV5-1, the J call TRBJ2-3; no firm D call. CDR3 length: 12 amino acids. Trimming left V 4 bases short and J 2 bases short, with 5 bases between. CDR1 and CDR2 from the germline V gene are SGHRS and YFSETQ. The CDR3 spells CASSRLTDTQYF. As DNA, the CDR3 is TGCGCCAGCAGCCGACTCACAGATACGCAGTATTTT. The full variable domain, completed using reference TRBV5-1 and TRBJ2-3, is KAGVTQTPRYLIKTRGQQVTLSCSPISGHRSVSWYQQTPGQGLQFLFEYFSETQRNKGNFPGRFSGRQFSNSRSEMNVSTLELGDSALYLCASSRLTDTQYFGPGTRLTVL.

The table lists this clone with many counts. The V call is TRBV5-1, the J call TRBJ2-2; D possibly uses TRBD1 or TRBD2 (5 bases each). With 0 bases removed from V and 7 bases from J, the gap between germline ends came to 10 bases. Germline V gene lookup returns CDR1 SGHRS and CDR2 YFSETQ. This CDR3 is 14 amino acids long. The CDR3 spells CASSLDGADGELFF. The CDR3 nucleotides read TGCGCCAGCAGCTTGGACGGGGCTGACGGGGAGCTGTTTTTT.

V and J are TRBV6-6 and TRBJ2-7; 10 bases match TRBD1. With V trimmed by 8 bases and J by 5 bases, 6 bases remained unmatched. Germline V gives CDR1 MNHNY, CDR2 SVGAGI (reference sequence). The CDR3 runs to 13 residues. The CDR3 DNA is TGTGCCAGCGCATGGGACAGGGGAGACGAGCAGTACTTC. This sequence encodes CASAWDRGDEQYF.

The rearrangement links TRBV27 to TRBJ2-6; D is ambiguous. Germline V lookup: CDR1 MNHEY, CDR2 SMNVEV (reference sequence). This CDR3 comprises 16 residues. Trimming stripped 3 bases from V and 1 base from J, with 10 bases between. CDR3 sequence (DNA): TGTGCCAGCAGTTTCCGGAGAACGTCTGGGGCCAACGTCCTGACTTTC. It translates to CASSFRRTSGANVLTF.

There are a few counts of this clone. V and J are TRBV30 and TRBJ1-1, with no clear D. V lost 0 bases, J lost 10 bases, and 15 bases lay in between. This CDR3 comprises 13 residues. Germline V gene data show CDR1 as GTSNPN and CDR2 as SVGIG (reference sequence). Written as DNA, the CDR3 is TGTGCCTGGAGTGTAGGGAGACCAAACAGAGCTTTCTTT. The encoded protein is CAWSVGRPNRAFF.

The chain has TRBV6-5 and TRBJ1-2; perhaps TRBD1 as D (6 bases). In germline, CDR1 is MNHEY, CDR2 SVGAGI. CDR3 length: 14 residues. V shed 2 bases and J shed 7 bases, with 14 bases lying between them. CDR3 sequence reads: CASSYPTSQGGYTF. The CDR3 nucleotides are TGTGCCAGCAGTTACCCTACCTCACAGGGTGGCTACACCTTC.

This clone was seen just once. This chain connects TRBV7-9 to TRBJ2-4; 7 bases match TRBD1. V lost 5 bases and J lost 4; bases outside the gene matches: 5. From germline, CDR1 is SEHNR and CDR2 FQNEAQ (reference sequence). The CDR3 contains 14 residues. CDR3 DNA sequence: TGTGCCAGCAGCCACTCGACAGGGAAAAACATTCAGTACTTC. Translated: CASSHSTGKNIQYF.

The V and J genes are TRBV5-1 and TRBJ1-1; D uncertain. The CDR3 sequence is 13 residues long. Germline CDR1 SGHRS, CDR2 YFSETQ. Between the trimmed V and J ends, which lost 0 bases and 8 bases, there was a span of 11 bases. In nucleotides, the CDR3 is TGCGCCAGCAGCTTGGTTGGAGGGCTGGAAGCTTTCTTT. Its translation: CASSLVGGLEAFF.

This clone showed up just a few times. In DNA, the CDR3 is TGTGCCACCAGCAGAGATAATGGGGCTACTAACTATGGCTACACCTTC. It encodes CATSRDNGATNYGYTF. The chain uses TRBV15 and TRBJ1-2; D is possibly TRBD1 (5 bases). There are 16 residues in the CDR3. The germline V gene encodes CDR1 LNHNV and CDR2 YYDKDF (reference sequence). V was pared by 0 bases and J by 0 bases, with 11 bases between.